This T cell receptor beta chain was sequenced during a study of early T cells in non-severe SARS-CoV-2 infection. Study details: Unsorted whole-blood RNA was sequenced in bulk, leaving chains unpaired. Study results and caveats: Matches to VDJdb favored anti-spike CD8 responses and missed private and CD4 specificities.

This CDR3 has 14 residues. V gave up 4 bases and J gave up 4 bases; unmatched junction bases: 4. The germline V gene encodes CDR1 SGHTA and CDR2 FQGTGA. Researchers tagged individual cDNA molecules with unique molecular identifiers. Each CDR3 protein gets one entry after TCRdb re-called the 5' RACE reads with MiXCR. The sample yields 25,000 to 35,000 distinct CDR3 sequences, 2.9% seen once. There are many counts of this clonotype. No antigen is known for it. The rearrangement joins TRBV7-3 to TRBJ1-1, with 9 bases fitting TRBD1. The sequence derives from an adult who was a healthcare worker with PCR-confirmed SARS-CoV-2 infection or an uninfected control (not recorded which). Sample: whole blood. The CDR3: CASSYGQGSTEAFF. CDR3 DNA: TGTGCCAGCAGCTACGGACAGGGGAGCACTGAAGCTTTCTTT. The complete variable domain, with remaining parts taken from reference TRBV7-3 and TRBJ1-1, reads GAGVSQTPSNKVTEKGKYVELRCDPISGHTALYWYRQSLGQGPEFLIYFQGTGAADDSGLPNDRFFAVRPEGSVSTLKIQRTERGDSAVYLCASSYGQGSTEAFFGQGTRLTVV.